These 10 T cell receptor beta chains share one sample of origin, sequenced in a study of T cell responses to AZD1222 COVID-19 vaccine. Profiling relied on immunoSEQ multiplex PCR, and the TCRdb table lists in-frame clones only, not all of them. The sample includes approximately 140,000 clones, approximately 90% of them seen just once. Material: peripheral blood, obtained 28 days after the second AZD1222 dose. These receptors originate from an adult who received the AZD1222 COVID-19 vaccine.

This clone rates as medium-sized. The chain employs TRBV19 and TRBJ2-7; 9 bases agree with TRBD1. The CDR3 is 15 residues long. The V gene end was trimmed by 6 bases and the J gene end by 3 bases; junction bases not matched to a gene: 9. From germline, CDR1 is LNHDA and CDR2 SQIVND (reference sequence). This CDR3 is CASRKTGGAYYEQYF. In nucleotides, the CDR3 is TGTGCCAGTAGGAAAACAGGGGGCGCCTACTACGAGCAGTACTTC.

Written as DNA, the CDR3 is TGTGCTAGTGGTTTCGGGAGGGGTGAGTCGGAGACCCAGTACTTC. It is translated as CASGFGRGESETQYF. The chain links TRBV12-5 to TRBJ2-5; 8 bases match TRBD2. V lost 3 bases to trimming and J lost 5 bases; unmatched junction nucleotides: 8. In germline, CDR1 is LGHNT, CDR2 FRNRAP. This CDR3 spans 15 amino acids.

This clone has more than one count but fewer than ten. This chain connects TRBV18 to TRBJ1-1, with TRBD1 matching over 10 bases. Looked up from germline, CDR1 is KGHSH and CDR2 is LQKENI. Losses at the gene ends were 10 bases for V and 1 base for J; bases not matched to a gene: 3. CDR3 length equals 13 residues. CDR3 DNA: TGTGCCACCCGACAGGGGGCGAACACTGAAGCTTTCTTT. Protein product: CATRQGANTEAFF.

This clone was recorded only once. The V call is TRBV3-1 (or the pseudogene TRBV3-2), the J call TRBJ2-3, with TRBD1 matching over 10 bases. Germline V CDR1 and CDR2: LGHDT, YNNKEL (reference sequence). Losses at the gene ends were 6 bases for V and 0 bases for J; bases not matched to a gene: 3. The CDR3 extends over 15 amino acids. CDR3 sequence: CASRRQGASTDTQYF. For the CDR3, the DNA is TGTGCCAGCAGACGACAGGGGGCCAGCACAGATACGCAGTATTTT.

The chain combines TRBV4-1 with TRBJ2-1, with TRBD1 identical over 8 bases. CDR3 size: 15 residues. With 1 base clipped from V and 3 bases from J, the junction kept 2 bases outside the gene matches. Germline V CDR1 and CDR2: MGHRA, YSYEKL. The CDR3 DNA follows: TGCGCCAGCAGCCAAGCCGGGACAGGCTACAATGAGCAGTTCTTC. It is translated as CASSQAGTGYNEQFF.

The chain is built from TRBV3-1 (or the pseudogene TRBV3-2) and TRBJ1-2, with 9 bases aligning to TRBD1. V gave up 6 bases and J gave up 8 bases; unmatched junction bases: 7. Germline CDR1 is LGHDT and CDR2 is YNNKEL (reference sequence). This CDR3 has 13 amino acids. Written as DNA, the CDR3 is TGTGCCAGCAGTCGAAGACAGGGGGAGGGCTACACCTTC. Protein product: CASSRRQGEGYTF.

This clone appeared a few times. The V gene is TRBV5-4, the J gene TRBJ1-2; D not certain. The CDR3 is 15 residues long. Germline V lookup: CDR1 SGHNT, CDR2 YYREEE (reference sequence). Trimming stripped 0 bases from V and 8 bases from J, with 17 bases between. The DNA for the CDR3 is TGTGCCAGCAGCTTGGGTGACCAACACTTCAGGGGCTACACCTTC. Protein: CASSLGDQHFRGYTF.

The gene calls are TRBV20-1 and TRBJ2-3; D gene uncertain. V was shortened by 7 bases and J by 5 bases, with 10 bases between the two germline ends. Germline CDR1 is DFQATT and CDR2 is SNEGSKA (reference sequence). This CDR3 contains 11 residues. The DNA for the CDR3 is TGCAGTGTCGAGAGGAAAGATACGCAGTATTTT. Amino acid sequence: CSVERKDTQYF.

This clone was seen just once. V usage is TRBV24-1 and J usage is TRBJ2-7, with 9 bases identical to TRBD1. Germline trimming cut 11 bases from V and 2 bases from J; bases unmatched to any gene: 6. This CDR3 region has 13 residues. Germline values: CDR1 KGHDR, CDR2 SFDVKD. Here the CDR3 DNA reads TGTGCCAACCCGGGACAGGGAGCCTACGAGCAGTACTTC. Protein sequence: CANPGQGAYEQYF.

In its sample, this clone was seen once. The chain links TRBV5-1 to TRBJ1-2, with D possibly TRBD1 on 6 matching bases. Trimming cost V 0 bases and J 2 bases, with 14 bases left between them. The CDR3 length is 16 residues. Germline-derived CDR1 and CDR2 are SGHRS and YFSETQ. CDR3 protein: CASSLVGGGRNYGYTF. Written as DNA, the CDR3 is TGCGCCAGCAGCTTGGTTGGCGGGGGCCGAAACTATGGCTACACCTTC.